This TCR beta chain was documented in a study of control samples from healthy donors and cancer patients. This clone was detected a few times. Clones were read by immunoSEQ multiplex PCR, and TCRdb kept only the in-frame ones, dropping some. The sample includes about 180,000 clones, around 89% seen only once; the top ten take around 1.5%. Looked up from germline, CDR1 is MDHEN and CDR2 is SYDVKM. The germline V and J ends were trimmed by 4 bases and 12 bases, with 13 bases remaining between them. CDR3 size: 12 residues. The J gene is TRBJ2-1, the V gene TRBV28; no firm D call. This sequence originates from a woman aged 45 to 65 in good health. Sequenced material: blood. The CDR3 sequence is CASSSVLEAQFF. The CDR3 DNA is TGTGCCAGCAGTTCCGTCTTAGAGGCGCAGTTCTTC.